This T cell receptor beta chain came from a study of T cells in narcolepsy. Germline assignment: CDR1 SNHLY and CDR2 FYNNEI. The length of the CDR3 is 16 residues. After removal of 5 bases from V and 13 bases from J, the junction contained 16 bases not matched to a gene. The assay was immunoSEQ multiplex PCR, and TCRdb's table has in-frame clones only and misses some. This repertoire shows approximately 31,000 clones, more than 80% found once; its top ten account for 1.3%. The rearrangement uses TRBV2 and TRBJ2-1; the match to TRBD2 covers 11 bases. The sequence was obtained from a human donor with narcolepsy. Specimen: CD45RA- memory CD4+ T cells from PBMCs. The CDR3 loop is CASSTLGGASGGPQFF. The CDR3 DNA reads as TGTGCCAGCAGTACACTCGGAGGGGCTAGCGGGGGGCCACAGTTCTTC.